This TCR beta chain was recorded in a study of blood T cell repertoires in COVID-19. Study details: The United States, Italy and Spain provided the acute and convalescent COVID-19 samples. In each case, the material was cDNA or gDNA derived from T cells, B-cell-depleted T cells, or PBMCs.

Per the authors' pipeline: Amplification of reference gene primers was used by the study to estimate nucleated cell counts. The data were produced by immunoSEQ multiplex PCR, yet TCRdb's version contains in-frame clones alone and is incomplete. D and trimming were read from the DNA, whereas the V and J calls and clone size are those reported in that table. The data show over 150,000 clones, more than 80% seen once. Enrolment of Seattle patients took place during active infection, and they were followed longitudinally. The CDR3 covers 14 residues. The germline V gene has CDR1 SEHNR and CDR2 FQNEAQ (reference sequence). V was shortened by 1 base and J by 4 bases, with 10 bases between the two germline ends.

J is TRBJ2-5 and V is TRBV7-9; D ambiguous. The sample taken for sequencing was peripheral blood. The sequence came from a woman of 80 years or more with COVID-19, enrolled during active disease. CDR3 protein: CASSLGLSGETQYF. In DNA, the CDR3 is TGTGCCAGCAGCTTAGGACTCTCGGGAGAGACCCAGTACTTC.